The 6 T cell receptor beta chains listed next were all sequenced from one sample in a study of T cell responses to AZD1222 COVID-19 vaccine. Data came from immunoSEQ multiplex PCR; TCRdb stores just in-frame clones and leaves some out. This table holds some 78,000 clones, 83% found once. This specimen consisted of peripheral blood, obtained 28 days after the second AZD1222 dose. The source of these receptors is an adult who received the AZD1222 COVID-19 vaccine.

This clone is categorized as medium-sized. This chain joins TRBV19 and TRBJ2-1; D may be TRBD1 (6 bases). The germline CDR1 and CDR2 sequences are LNHDA and SQIVND (reference sequence). V lost 2 bases to trimming and J lost 4 bases, with 6 bases between them. The CDR3 has 13 residues. CDR3 sequence reads: CASSIRGYNEQFF. CDR3 nucleotide sequence: TGTGCCAGTAGTATAAGGGGGTACAATGAGCAGTTCTTC.

About this clone itself: Other DNA sequences in this specimen translate into the identical CDR3. CDR3 DNA: TGTGCCAGCAGCCTAGGGACAGGGGCTGGAAACACCATATATTTT. Its translation is CASSLGTGAGNTIYF. The rearrangement uses TRBV28 and TRBJ1-3; 10 bases fit TRBD1. Germline values: CDR1 MDHEN, CDR2 SYDVKM. Trimming took 6 bases from V and 2 from J; bases not matched to a gene: 4. The CDR3 is 15 amino acids. The variable domain in full, completed from reference TRBV28 and TRBJ1-3, reads DVKVTQSSRYLVKRTGEKVFLECVQDMDHENMFWYRQDPGLGLRLIYFSYDVKMKEKGDIPEGYSVSREKKERFSLILESASTNQTSMYLCASSLGTGAGNTIYFGEGSWLTVV.

This clone has only one observation. CDR3 sequence (DNA): TGTGCCAGCAGCTTAGTCGTGCCAGGGAGAATGAACACTGAAGCTTTCTTT. As protein: CASSLVVPGRMNTEAFF. V gene TRBV7-6 combines with J gene TRBJ1-1, with TRBD1 as a possible D gene (5 bases). The CDR3 runs to 17 residues. V gave up 1 base and J gave up 0 bases, with 15 bases separating them. CDR1 is SGHVS and CDR2 is FNYEAQ in the germline V gene. Full variable domain (remainder filled in from reference TRBV7-6 and TRBJ1-1): GAGVSQSPRYKVTKRGQDVALRCDPISGHVSLYWYRQALGQGPEFLTYFNYEAQQDKSGLPNDRFSAERPEGSISTLTIQRTEQRDSAMYRCASSLVVPGRMNTEAFFGQGTRLTVV.

A few counts support this clone. The V gene is TRBV6-2 or TRBV6-3, the J gene TRBJ1-2, with D possibly being TRBD1 (5 bases). The CDR3 is made up of 15 amino acids. V was clipped by 5 bases and J by 8 bases, with 21 bases between them. Germline V gene lookup returns CDR1 MNHEY and CDR2 SVGEGT. This CDR3 is CASSRPGLPREGYTF. DNA for the CDR3: TGTGCCAGCAGTAGGCCGGGACTGCCTAGAGAGGGCTACACCTTC.

The chain is built from TRBV6-2 or TRBV6-3 and TRBJ1-1, with TRBD1 matching over 7 bases. Germline-derived CDR1 and CDR2 are MNHEY and SVGEGT. The CDR3 sequence is 12 residues long. The trim removed 0 bases at V and 11 bases at J, leaving 3 bases unmatched. The CDR3 coding sequence is TGTGCCAGCAGTTACTCAGGGACAGCGGCTTTCTTT. Translated: CASSYSGTAAFF.

The rearrangement joins TRBV27 to TRBJ1-4; D possibly corresponds to TRBD1 (5 bases). Trimming pared 3 bases from V and 8 bases from J, leaving 13 bases between. The CDR3 has 14 amino acids. In germline, CDR1 is MNHEY, CDR2 SMNVEV (reference sequence). The CDR3 DNA sequence: TGTGCCAGCAGTTTCAGAGGGGAGCGGGAAAAACTGTTTTTT. Its protein product is CASSFRGEREKLFF. The full variable domain, with the rest looked up from reference TRBV27 and TRBJ1-4, is EAQVTQNPRYLITVTGKKLTVTCSQNMNHEYMSWYRQDPGLGLRQIYYSMNVEVTDKGDVPEGYKVSRKEKRNFPLILESPSPNQTSLYFCASSFRGEREKLFFGSGTQLSVL.